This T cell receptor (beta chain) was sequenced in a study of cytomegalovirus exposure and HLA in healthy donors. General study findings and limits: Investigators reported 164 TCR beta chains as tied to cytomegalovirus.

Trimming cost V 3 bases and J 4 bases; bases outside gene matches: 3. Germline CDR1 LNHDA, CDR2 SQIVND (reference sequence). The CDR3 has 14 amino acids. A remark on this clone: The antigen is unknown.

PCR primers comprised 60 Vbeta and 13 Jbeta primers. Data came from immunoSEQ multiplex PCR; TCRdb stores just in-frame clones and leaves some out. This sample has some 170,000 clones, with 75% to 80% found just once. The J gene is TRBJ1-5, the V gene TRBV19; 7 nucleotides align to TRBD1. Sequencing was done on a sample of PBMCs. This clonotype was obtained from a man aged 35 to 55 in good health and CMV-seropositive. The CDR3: CASSIYRGNQPQHF. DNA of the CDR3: TGTGCCAGTAGTATTTACAGGGGTAATCAGCCCCAGCATTTT.